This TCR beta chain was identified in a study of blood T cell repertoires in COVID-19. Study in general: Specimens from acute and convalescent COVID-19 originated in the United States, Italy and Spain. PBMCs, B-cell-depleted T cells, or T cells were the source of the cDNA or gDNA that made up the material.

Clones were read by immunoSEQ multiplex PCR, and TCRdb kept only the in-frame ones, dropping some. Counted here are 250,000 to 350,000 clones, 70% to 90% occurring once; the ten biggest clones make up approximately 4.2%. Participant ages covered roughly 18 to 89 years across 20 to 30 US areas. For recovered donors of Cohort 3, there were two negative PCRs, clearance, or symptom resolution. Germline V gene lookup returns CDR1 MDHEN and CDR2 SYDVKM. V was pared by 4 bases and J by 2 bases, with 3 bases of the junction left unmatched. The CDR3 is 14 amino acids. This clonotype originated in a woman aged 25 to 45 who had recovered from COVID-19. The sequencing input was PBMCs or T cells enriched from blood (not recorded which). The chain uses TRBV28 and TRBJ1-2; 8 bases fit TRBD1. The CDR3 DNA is TGTGCCAGCAGTTACAGGGGGGGAAACTATGGCTACACCTTC. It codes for CASSYRGGNYGYTF.